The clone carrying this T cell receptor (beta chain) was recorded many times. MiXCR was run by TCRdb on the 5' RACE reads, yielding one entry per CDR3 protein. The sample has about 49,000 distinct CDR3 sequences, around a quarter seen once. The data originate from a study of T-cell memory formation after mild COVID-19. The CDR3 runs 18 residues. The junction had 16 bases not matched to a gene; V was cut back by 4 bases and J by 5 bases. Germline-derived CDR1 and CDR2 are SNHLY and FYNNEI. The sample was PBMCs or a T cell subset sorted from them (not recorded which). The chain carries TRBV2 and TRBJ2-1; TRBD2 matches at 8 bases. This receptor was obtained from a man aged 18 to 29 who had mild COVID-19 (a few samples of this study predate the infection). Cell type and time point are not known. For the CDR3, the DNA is TGTGCCAGCAGTGCCGGCACGATCGATGGGACTAGGGACAATGAGCAGTTCTTC. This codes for CASSAGTIDGTRDNEQFF.